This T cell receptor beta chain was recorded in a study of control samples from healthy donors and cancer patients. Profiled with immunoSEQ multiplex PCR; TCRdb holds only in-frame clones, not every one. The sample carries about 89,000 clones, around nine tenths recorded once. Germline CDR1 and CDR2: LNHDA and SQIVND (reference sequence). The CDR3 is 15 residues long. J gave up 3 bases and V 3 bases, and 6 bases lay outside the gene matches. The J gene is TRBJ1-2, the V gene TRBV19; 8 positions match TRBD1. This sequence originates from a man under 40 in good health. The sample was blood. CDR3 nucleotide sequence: TGTGCCAGTAGTATTTGGCGGGACAGGTACTATGGCTACACCTTC. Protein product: CASSIWRDRYYGYTF.